This is a list of T cell receptor beta chains from one sample in a study of T cell repertoires in cytomegalovirus infection. TCRdb reprocessed the reads with MiXCR, giving one entry per CDR3 protein. Among roughly 170,000 distinct CDR3 sequences listed, 20% to 25% were seen once. These receptors have no known antigen. Material: CD8+ T cells from cultured PBMCs, obtained from culture after CMV antigen stimulation. Source of these receptors: a human donor in good health (CMV status not recorded). Some clones in this sample may be carry-over from other donors' samples. The CDR3 runs from the conserved cysteine through the conserved F or W. D genes are given only for firm matches. Where a row states a size, it is once, few, many or the class of an expanded clone; other rows omit it.

j_call | d_call | v_call | clone_size | cdr3_nt | cdr3_aa
TRBJ1-6 | TRBD1 | TRBV6-1 | NA | TGTGCCAGCAGTGAAGTTCCAGGGGGCTCCTATAATTCACCCCTCCACTTT | CASSEVPGGSYNSPLHF
TRBJ1-1 | NA | TRBV12-3/TRBV12-4 | few | TGTGCCAGCAGTTTAGAGGGGGGTGACACTGAAGCTTTCTTT | CASSLEGGDTEAFF
TRBJ2-3 | NA | TRBV6-5 | few | TGTGCCAGCAGTTACTCGAGTGGCACAGATACGCAGTATTTT | CASSYSSGTDTQYF
TRBJ1-1 | NA | TRBV11-2 | NA | TGTGCCAGCAGCTTAGAAGCAGAGTGGAACACTGAAGCTTTCTTT | CASSLEAEWNTEAFF
TRBJ2-1 | TRBD2 | TRBV7-9 | medium-sized | TGTGCCAGCAGCCTCATAGCGGGGCGCTCCTACAATGAGCAGTTCTTC | CASSLIAGRSYNEQFF
TRBJ2-1 | NA | TRBV7-6 | NA | TGTGCCAGCAGCTCGGGGGGCTCGAGGAATGAGCAGTTCTTC | CASSSGGSRNEQFF
TRBJ1-2 | NA | TRBV11-2 | NA | TGTGCCAGCAGCTTATCGAGGGGACTGAACTATGGCTACACCTTC | CASSLSRGLNYGYTF
TRBJ2-5 | NA | TRBV7-2 | few | TGTGCCAGCAGCTTCAGGGGTTTAGAGACCCAGTACTTC | CASSFRGLETQYF
TRBJ1-1 | TRBD1 | TRBV19 | NA | TGTGCCAGTAGTATAGATCTGTCGGTCGGATCAGGGGGCACTGAAGCTTTCTTT | CASSIDLSVGSGGTEAFF
TRBJ1-2 | NA | TRBV4-3 | NA | TGCGCCAGCAGCCAAGAGTTCCGAGGTATTTCCTATGGCTACACCTTC | CASSQEFRGISYGYTF
TRBJ2-5 | TRBD2 | TRBV7-2 | many | TGTGCCAGCAGCTTGACTAGCGGGGGGTATTATGGGACCCAGTACTTC | CASSLTSGGYYGTQYF
TRBJ2-5 | NA | TRBV3-1 | NA | TGTGCCAGCAGCCAAGATTTGGGGGATGGCGAGACCCAGTACTTC | CASSQDLGDGETQYF
TRBJ1-2 | NA | TRBV7-2 | NA | TGTGCCAGCAGCGGGGACAACTATGGCTACACCTTC | CASSGDNYGYTF
TRBJ1-2 | TRBD1 | TRBV7-9 | NA | TGTGCCAGCAGCTCGGGGACAGGGGGCTACTATGGCTACACCTTC | CASSSGTGGYYGYTF
TRBJ2-3 | NA | TRBV7-2 | NA | TGTGCCAGCAGCTTAGCGCTGCCAGACACAGATACGCAGTATTTT | CASSLALPDTDTQYF
TRBJ1-2 | NA | TRBV9 | NA | TGTGCCAGCAGTATACGACAGGCGGATGGCTACACCTTC | CASSIRQADGYTF
TRBJ2-3 | NA | TRBV6-2/TRBV6-3 | NA | TGTGCCAGCGCCCTCGACAGTTCAGCGCCACTCAACACAGATACGCAGTATTTT | CASALDSSAPLNTDTQYF
TRBJ1-5 | NA | TRBV27 | NA | TGTGCCAGCAGTTTAAAGGGCGGCTCCTATAGCAATCAGCCCCAGCATTTT | CASSLKGGSYSNQPQHF
TRBJ2-7 | NA | TRBV7-2 | few | TGTGCCAGCAGCTTAGGGCTATTTAGCTCCTACGAGCAGTACTTC | CASSLGLFSSYEQYF
TRBJ2-1 | NA | TRBV4-1 | few | TGCGCCAGCAGCCAAGAAGAAGCGGCGAATGAGCAGTTCTTC | CASSQEEAANEQFF
TRBJ1-2 | NA | TRBV4-1 | NA | TGCGCCAGCAGCCAAGATGCTCAAGACAGGATCTATGGCTACACCTTC | CASSQDAQDRIYGYTF
TRBJ2-1 | NA | TRBV7-6 | NA | TGTGCCAGCAGCTTAAGGCGGGATGAGCAGTTCTTC | CASSLRRDEQFF
TRBJ1-2 | NA | TRBV12-3/TRBV12-4 | NA | TGTGCCAGCAGTTTTGGCAGCCCCAAGGCTGGCTACACCTTC | CASSFGSPKAGYTF
TRBJ1-5 | NA | TRBV7-9 | NA | TGTGCCAGCAGCTTTAATGATCATCAGCCCCAGCATTTT | CASSFNDHQPQHF
TRBJ2-3 | NA | TRBV7-2 | NA | TGTGCCAGCACCAATAAGGCCCGTGGCCCGCAAGATACGCAGTATTTT | CASTNKARGPQDTQYF
TRBJ1-5 | TRBD1 | TRBV6-2/TRBV6-3 | NA | TGTGCCAGCAGTTCTACAGGGGGCTGGAATCAGCCCCAGCATTTT | CASSSTGGWNQPQHF
TRBJ1-1 | TRBD1 | TRBV30 | NA | TGTGCCTGGAAGTACAGGGGCGGGATGAACACTGAAGCTTTCTTT | CAWKYRGGMNTEAFF
TRBJ2-1 | NA | TRBV6-2/TRBV6-3 | NA | TGTGCCACCGGGACCACCTTCTACAATGAGCAGTTCTTC | CATGTTFYNEQFF
TRBJ1-2 | NA | TRBV12-3/TRBV12-4 | few | TGTGCCAGCAGCAAGCAAAACGGCAACACCTTC | CASSKQNGNTF
TRBJ2-7 | TRBD1 | TRBV7-2 | once | TGTGCCAGCAGCTTTTTGCGGACAGGGAACTACGAGCAGTACTTC | CASSFLRTGNYEQYF
TRBJ2-3 | NA | TRBV7-9 | NA | TGTGCCAGCAGCCCTACCGCACGACTTCCTAGCACAGATACGCAGTATTTT | CASSPTARLPSTDTQYF
TRBJ2-1 | NA | TRBV6-1 | NA | TGTGCCAGCAGTGAATACGAAGCGTCCTACAATGAGCAGTTCTTC | CASSEYEASYNEQFF
TRBJ1-1 | NA | TRBV10-2 | many | TGCGCCACCTTCGAAGGGAACACTGAAGCTTTCTTT | CATFEGNTEAFF
TRBJ1-1 | NA | TRBV7-9 | medium-sized | TGTGCCAGCAGAGGGGCCAAGAACACTGAAGCTTTCTTT | CASRGAKNTEAFF
TRBJ2-5 | TRBD2 | TRBV7-8 | few | TGTGCCAGCAGCCCTGCGGGGGACTCACAGTACTTC | CASSPAGDSQYF
TRBJ1-2 | NA | TRBV7-2 | NA | TGTGCCAGCAGCCCTACAACTAACTATGGCTACACCTTC | CASSPTTNYGYTF
TRBJ1-1 | NA | TRBV7-2 | NA | TGTGCCAGCAGCTTAAGAGCCGCGAACCCCACTGAAGCTTTCTTT | CASSLRAANPTEAFF
TRBJ1-4 | NA | TRBV6-2/TRBV6-3 | few | TGTGCCAGCAGTTCCGCGGACAGCGCAACTAATGAAAAACTGTTTTTT | CASSSADSATNEKLFF
TRBJ2-5 | TRBD1 | TRBV27 | few | TGTGCCAGCAGCTTTTCAGGGGGCCTGGAGACCCAGTACTTC | CASSFSGGLETQYF
TRBJ1-3 | TRBD1 | TRBV29-1 | NA | TGCAGCGTTGCAACAGGGGGCTCAGGCAACACCATATATTTT | CSVATGGSGNTIYF
TRBJ1-5 | NA | TRBV7-8 | NA | TGTGCCAGCAGCTTAGTTCAGAGTAGCAATCAGCCCCAGCATTTT | CASSLVQSSNQPQHF
TRBJ2-1 | NA | TRBV12-3/TRBV12-4 | NA | TGTGCCAGCAGTTGGGGGAATAACAATGAGCAGTTCTTC | CASSWGNNNEQFF
TRBJ1-2 | NA | TRBV6-8 | few | TGTGCCAGCAGCTACGAAACGGGTCCGTCCCGAGGCTACACCTTC | CASSYETGPSRGYTF
TRBJ2-3 | TRBD2 | TRBV4-1 | NA | TGCGCCAGCAGCCAAGGGACTAGCGGGGGGAAAGATACGCAGTATTTT | CASSQGTSGGKDTQYF
TRBJ2-1 | TRBD2 | TRBV28 | NA | TGTGCCAGCAGCCACCCTCGGGGGGGGGCTTCGATCTACAATGAGCAGTTCTTC | CASSHPRGGASIYNEQFF
TRBJ1-4 | NA | TRBV4-3 | NA | TGCGCCAGCAGCCAACGAGGGGGGGTCAGTGAAAAACTGTTTTTT | CASSQRGGVSEKLFF
TRBJ1-2 | NA | TRBV7-2 | many | TGTGCCAGCAGCTCCCTGTGGGAACAGAACTATGGCTACACCTTC | CASSSLWEQNYGYTF
TRBJ2-7 | NA | TRBV7-6 | NA | TGTGCCAGCAGCTTAGGTCAGGGCTGGACCTACGAGCAGTACTTC | CASSLGQGWTYEQYF
TRBJ2-2 | NA | TRBV27 | few | TGTGCCAGCGGGACTCAGGGACAGTACACCGGGGAGCTGTTTTTT | CASGTQGQYTGELFF
TRBJ2-3 | NA | TRBV7-4 | few | TGTGCCAGCAGCTTACGGGCGGGCGACACAGATACGCAGTATTTT | CASSLRAGDTDTQYF
TRBJ1-3 | NA | TRBV2 | NA | TGTGCCAGCAGCGCTTGGGATAACTCTGGAAACACCATATATTTT | CASSAWDNSGNTIYF
TRBJ1-2 | NA | TRBV7-9 | NA | TGTGCCAGCAGCTTAATTATGGAAGGCTACACCTTC | CASSLIMEGYTF
TRBJ2-7 | NA | TRBV9 | NA | TGTGCCAGCAGCCCCAGGACCGACTACTACGAGCAGTACTTC | CASSPRTDYYEQYF
TRBJ2-3 | TRBD1 | TRBV5-6 | NA | TGTGCCAGCAGCTCTTACCGCAGGGGGCTGGGAGATACGCAGTATTTT | CASSSYRRGLGDTQYF